The 3 T cell receptor beta chains given below trace back to one sample, sequenced in a study of blood T cell repertoires in COVID-19. Data came from immunoSEQ multiplex PCR; TCRdb stores just in-frame clones and leaves some out. This table holds approximately 140,000 clones, roughly 90% found once. Sequencing was carried out using peripheral blood. Source of these receptors: a man in his 70s with active COVID-19.

This chain links TRBV9 with TRBJ2-1; 8 bases map to TRBD2. J gave up 8 bases and V 0 bases, and 13 bases lay outside the gene matches. This CDR3 comprises 17 residues. Germline CDR1 is SGDLS and CDR2 is YYNGEE. Here the CDR3 DNA reads TGTGCCAGCAGCGTAGTCTCAGGAGCGGGAGTGGAGGATGAGCAGTTCTTC. Translation gives CASSVVSGAGVEDEQFF.

This clone was counted a single time. The chain recombines TRBV5-5 with TRBJ1-1; a weak D match, TRBD1 (5 bases). V dropped 4 bases and J dropped 1 base, with 11 bases sitting between them. CDR1 SGHKS and CDR2 YYEKEE come from the germline V gene (reference sequence). This CDR3 has 14 amino acids. This CDR3 reads CASSAVTGNTEAFF. CDR3 bases: TGTGCCAGCAGCGCCGTAACAGGGAACACTGAAGCTTTCTTT. The whole variable domain, filled in from reference TRBV5-5 and TRBJ1-1, reads DAGVTQSPTHLIKTRGQQVTLRCSPISGHKSVSWYQQVLGQGPQFIFQYYEKEERGRGNFPDRFSARQFPNYSSELNVNALLLGDSALYLCASSAVTGNTEAFFGQGTRLTVV.

The rearrangement uses TRBV3-1 (or the pseudogene TRBV3-2) and TRBJ2-5, with D perhaps TRBD2 (5 bases). The V end lost 0 bases, the J end lost 6 bases, and 14 bases lay between the germline ends. The CDR3 is 15 amino acids. Germline-derived CDR1 and CDR2 are LGHDT and YNNKEL (reference sequence). The CDR3: CASSQESTPGKTQYF. CDR3 DNA: TGTGCCAGCAGCCAAGAATCAACTCCCGGGAAGACCCAGTACTTC.